A selection of T cell receptor beta chains follows, all from one sample in a study of cytomegalovirus exposure and HLA in healthy donors. Using immunoSEQ multiplex PCR, the repertoire was profiled, and TCRdb retains in-frame clones only, with some absent. Of some 140,000 clones listed, roughly 70% were seen once; the top ten hold over 1.5%. Material for sequencing was PBMCs. The source is a human donor in good health. Both conserved end residues are part of each CDR3. Fields, in order: clone size, V gene, D gene, J gene, CDR3 DNA, CDR3 protein. A D gene is named only where the DNA matches it firmly. For some rows the clone size is stated as once, few or many, or as a class when expanded; others skip it.

size: NA
V: TRBV7-9
D: NA
J: TRBJ1-5
DNA: TGTGCCAGCAGGGGCGGGGGGGGCAAGCCCCAGCATTTT
CDR3: CASRGGGGKPQHF

size: NA
V: TRBV7-3
D: NA
J: TRBJ2-5
DNA: TGTGCCAGCAGCTTAGTTCAGCAAGAGACCCAGTACTTC
CDR3: CASSLVQQETQYF

size: NA
V: TRBV11-3
D: NA
J: TRBJ2-7
DNA: TGTGCCAGCAGCCTAGGAAGAGGGTCGAGGCCCTACGAGCAGTACTTC
CDR3: CASSLGRGSRPYEQYF

size: NA
V: TRBV15
D: NA
J: TRBJ1-1
DNA: TGTGCCACCAGCAGACCCCCAGGGACTGAAGCTTTCTTT
CDR3: CATSRPPGTEAFF

size: NA
V: TRBV6-5
D: NA
J: TRBJ1-5
DNA: TGTGCCAGCACTCGACAGGTAGGGCAGCCCCAGCATTTT
CDR3: CASTRQVGQPQHF

size: NA
V: TRBV7-3
D: TRBD1
J: TRBJ1-2
DNA: TGTGCCAGCAGCTTAATGGCCGGGACAGGGGGCGGAGATGGCTACACCTTC
CDR3: CASSLMAGTGGGDGYTF

size: NA
V: TRBV19
D: NA
J: TRBJ2-7
DNA: TGTGCCAGTAGCCAAAGGCTCAGCGCCTCCTACGAGCAGTACTTC
CDR3: CASSQRLSASYEQYF

size: NA
V: TRBV2
D: NA
J: TRBJ1-2
DNA: TGTGCCAGCAGCACGGACAGAGAATCGGAGGGCTACACCTTC
CDR3: CASSTDRESEGYTF

size: few
V: TRBV7-9
D: NA
J: TRBJ2-1
DNA: TGTGCCAGCAGCCGAAGAGACAATGAGCAGTTCTTC
CDR3: CASSRRDNEQFF

size: few
V: TRBV7-9
D: NA
J: TRBJ1-3
DNA: TGTGCCAGCAGCTTACAGACAGCTAGAGAAAACACCATATATTTT
CDR3: CASSLQTARENTIYF

size: NA
V: TRBV9
D: TRBD1
J: TRBJ2-2
DNA: TGTGCCAGCAGCCCCCAGGGGGCAGTCACCGGGGAGCTGTTTTTT
CDR3: CASSPQGAVTGELFF

size: NA
V: TRBV23-1
D: NA
J: TRBJ1-4
DNA: TGCGCCAGCAGTCAATCGGCGCGGGGAAAACTGTTTTTT
CDR3: CASSQSARGKLFF

size: NA
V: TRBV2
D: TRBD2
J: TRBJ2-3
DNA: TGTGCCAGCAGCGGACTAGCAGGTCGAGATACGCAGTATTTT
CDR3: CASSGLAGRDTQYF

size: few
V: TRBV2
D: NA
J: TRBJ1-1
DNA: TGTGCCAGCAGTGTGTGGGAGAGACTGAACACTGAAGCTTTCTTT
CDR3: CASSVWERLNTEAFF

size: NA
V: TRBV2
D: NA
J: TRBJ2-7
DNA: TGTGCCAGCAGTAGGGGGAGAGGGTCCGAGCAGTACTTC
CDR3: CASSRGRGSEQYF

size: NA
V: TRBV7-2
D: NA
J: TRBJ2-3
DNA: TGTGCCAGCAGCTTTGGACAGCCTAGCACAGATACGCAGTATTTT
CDR3: CASSFGQPSTDTQYF

size: NA
V: TRBV13
D: NA
J: TRBJ1-3
DNA: TGTGCCAGCAGCGGAGAGGAGGGATCTCCTGGAAACACCATATATTTT
CDR3: CASSGEEGSPGNTIYF

size: NA
V: TRBV25-1
D: NA
J: TRBJ2-7
DNA: TGTGCCAGCAGTGAATCGGGCAGGGGGGAGTACGAGCAGTACTTC
CDR3: CASSESGRGEYEQYF

size: once
V: TRBV11-1
D: NA
J: TRBJ2-2
DNA: TGTGCCAGCAGCTCCGCGGCTGGGACTTCGAACACCGGGGAGCTGTTTTTT
CDR3: CASSSAAGTSNTGELFF

size: NA
V: TRBV6-1
D: TRBD2
J: TRBJ2-3
DNA: TGTGCCAGCAAGCGGGACCCTACAGATACGCAGTATTTT
CDR3: CASKRDPTDTQYF

size: few
V: TRBV7-6
D: TRBD2
J: TRBJ2-7
DNA: TGTGCCAGCAGCGCCTGGGGGCTAGCGGGAGTCTACTCCTACGAGCAGTACTTC
CDR3: CASSAWGLAGVYSYEQYF

size: few
V: TRBV5-4
D: NA
J: TRBJ1-2
DNA: TGTGCCAGCAGCTTGGACAGAGACTATGGCTACACCTTC
CDR3: CASSLDRDYGYTF

size: NA
V: TRBV15
D: NA
J: TRBJ2-2
DNA: TGTGCCACCAGCAGAGAGGAGGGGGCCCTAACCGGGGAGCTGTTTTTT
CDR3: CATSREEGALTGELFF

size: NA
V: TRBV5-4
D: TRBD2
J: TRBJ2-5
DNA: TGTGCCAGCAGACGGCGGACTAGCGGGACTCAAGAGACCCAGTACTTC
CDR3: CASRRRTSGTQETQYF

size: NA
V: TRBV15
D: TRBD1
J: TRBJ2-7
DNA: TGTGCCACCAGCAGCCGGACAGGGGCGGCAGAGCAGTACTTC
CDR3: CATSSRTGAAEQYF

size: NA
V: TRBV19
D: NA
J: TRBJ1-2
DNA: TGTGCCAGTAGTCAAAGGCGGTCAGGGGCCAAGAACTATGGCTACACCTTC
CDR3: CASSQRRSGAKNYGYTF

size: NA
V: TRBV19
D: NA
J: TRBJ2-7
DNA: TGTGCCAGTAGTACGGGACTGGCTAACTACGAGCAGTACTTC
CDR3: CASSTGLANYEQYF

size: NA
V: TRBV21-1
D: NA
J: TRBJ2-7
DNA: TGTGCCAGCAGCATCCCATTCGTCCGGGACTACGAGCAGTACTTC
CDR3: CASSIPFVRDYEQYF

size: NA
V: TRBV4-3
D: NA
J: TRBJ1-1
DNA: TGCGCCAGCAGCCTCAGGATGAACACTGAAGCTTTCTTT
CDR3: CASSLRMNTEAFF

size: NA
V: TRBV29-1
D: NA
J: TRBJ2-2
DNA: TGCAGCGTTAAATATTACACCGGGGAGCTGTTTTTT
CDR3: CSVKYYTGELFF

size: NA
V: TRBV5-6
D: TRBD2
J: TRBJ2-1
DNA: TGTGCCAGCAGCTTGGGGACTAGGGGCAATGAGCAGTTCTTC
CDR3: CASSLGTRGNEQFF